Following are 2 T cell receptor beta chains from one sample sequenced in a study of blood T cell repertoires in COVID-19. This table comes from immunoSEQ multiplex PCR, and its TCRdb copy is limited to in-frame clones, with some not included. Here the sample spans 200,000 to 250,000 clones, 70% to 90% being singletons. The sequenced sample consisted of PBMCs or T cells enriched from blood (not recorded which). The receptors were sampled from a woman in her forties or fifties in a cohort exposed to, infected with or recovered from COVID-19 (not recorded which).

The chain links TRBV5-6 to TRBJ1-2; 8 nucleotides align to TRBD1. Trimming at V came to 4 bases and at J to 6 bases, leaving 8 bases not matched to a gene. This CDR3 spans 14 amino acids. Germline V CDR1 and CDR2: SGHDT, YYEEEE. This CDR3 reads CASSPRQGKDGYTF. The CDR3 nucleotides read TGTGCCAGCAGCCCAAGACAGGGGAAAGATGGCTACACCTTC.

This clone was recorded once. V is TRBV4-1 and J is TRBJ2-4, with 11 bases lining up with TRBD2. Per the germline V gene, CDR1 is MGHRA and CDR2 is YSYEKL. The CDR3 consists of 17 residues. J gave up 6 bases and V 0 bases, and 7 bases lay outside the gene matches. The CDR3 DNA is TGCGCCAGCAGCCAAGATAAAGCTAGCGGGGGGATAAACATTCAGTACTTC. It is translated as CASSQDKASGGINIQYF.